Following are 32 T cell receptor beta chains from one sample sequenced in a study of memory CD8 T cells in hepatitis C reinfection. Time point defined: peak reinfection, 3 to 8 weeks after reinfection detection. No in vitro expansion preceded TCR sequencing of the sorted cells. Method: immunoSEQ multiplex PCR; TCRdb's copy keeps in-frame clones and lacks some. This table has 40,000 to 45,000 clones, over 75% appearing once. The sample taken for sequencing was naive CD8+ T cells sorted from blood. The origin of the receptors is a man aged 18 to 30 with hepatitis C virus infection.

Points on this clone: This same CDR3 is encoded by further DNA sequences in the sample. Here the CDR3 DNA reads TGTGCCAGCAGCTTAAGGGGGCTCACAGATACGCAGTATTTT. Translated, it gives CASSLRGLTDTQYF. V usage is TRBV7-9 and J usage is TRBJ2-3, with 7 bases fitting TRBD1. This CDR3 spans 14 amino acids. The V gene's germline CDR1 is SEHNR and CDR2 FQNEAQ (reference sequence). The J segment lost 2 bases and the V segment lost 2 bases, leaving 1 base of the junction unmatched.

The chain has TRBV28 and TRBJ2-1; 7 positions match TRBD2. The germline V gene encodes CDR1 MDHEN and CDR2 SYDVKM. The CDR3 sequence is 16 residues long. The junction had 8 bases not matched to a gene; V was cut back by 6 bases and J by 0 bases. The CDR3 loop is CASRPPGLHSYNEQFF. Here the CDR3 DNA reads TGTGCCAGCAGACCACCGGGACTACACTCCTACAATGAGCAGTTCTTC. Full variable domain (outside the CDR3, taken from reference TRBV28 and TRBJ2-1): DVKVTQSSRYLVKRTGEKVFLECVQDMDHENMFWYRQDPGLGLRLIYFSYDVKMKEKGDIPEGYSVSREKKERFSLILESASTNQTSMYLCASRPPGLHSYNEQFFGPGTRLTVL.

The chain employs TRBV19 and TRBJ1-1; perhaps TRBD1 as D (5 bases). From germline, CDR1 is LNHDA and CDR2 SQIVND (reference sequence). The CDR3 length is 14 residues. The germline V and J ends were trimmed by 1 base and 5 bases, with 11 bases remaining between them. As DNA, the CDR3 is TGTGCCAGTAGTATAGTTGGGGGGGGGACTGAAGCTTTCTTT. As protein: CASSIVGGGTEAFF.

The J gene is TRBJ2-7, the V gene TRBV7-2; 11 bases map to TRBD2. This CDR3 is 16 amino acids long. The J segment lost 3 bases and the V segment lost 3 bases, leaving 7 bases of the junction unmatched. Germline V gene lookup returns CDR1 SGHTA and CDR2 FQGNSA. The CDR3 reads CASSFPPSGRFYEQYF. CDR3 nucleotides: TGTGCCAGCAGCTTTCCCCCTAGCGGGAGGTTCTACGAGCAGTACTTC.

V gene TRBV7-9 combines with J gene TRBJ2-7, with a possible D match to TRBD1 (5 bases). The CDR3 runs 14 residues. Trimming pared 4 bases from V and 2 bases from J, leaving 12 bases between. Germline V lookup: CDR1 SEHNR, CDR2 FQNEAQ (reference sequence). The CDR3 is CASSSSTGTYEQYF. CDR3 in DNA: TGTGCCAGCAGCTCCAGTACAGGCACCTACGAGCAGTACTTC.

This clone was recorded once. This chain connects TRBV7-9 to TRBJ2-1; 11 bases are a match to TRBD2. The V gene's germline CDR1 is SEHNR and CDR2 FQNEAQ (reference sequence). This CDR3 comprises 15 residues. J was trimmed by 8 bases and V by 4 bases; bases with no gene match: 7. In nucleotides, the CDR3 is TGTGCCAGCAGCTCCCTAGCGGGGGGTGGGTATGAGCAGTTCTTC. It yields the protein CASSSLAGGGYEQFF.

This clone was seen just once. The chain couples TRBV28 to TRBJ2-7, with D unclear. V was shortened by 3 bases and J by 6 bases, with 6 bases between the two germline ends. CDR3 length: 11 amino acids. Per germline, CDR1 MDHEN and CDR2 SYDVKM. The CDR3 region is CASSLALEQYF. The CDR3 coding sequence is TGTGCCAGCAGTTTGGCCCTCGAGCAGTACTTC.

J is TRBJ1-6 and V is TRBV6-4; D gene uncertain. Germline V gene sequence: CDR1 MRHNA, CDR2 SNTAGT. Trimming removed 8 bases from V and 0 bases from J, with 8 bases in between. CDR3 length equals 14 residues. The CDR3 sequence is CASGEGSYNSPLHF. CDR3 nucleotides: TGTGCCAGCGGCGAGGGCTCCTATAATTCACCCCTCCACTTT.

There are a few counts of this clone. V is TRBV9 and J is TRBJ2-3; a weak D match, TRBD1 (6 bases). In germline, CDR1 is SGDLS, CDR2 YYNGEE. The CDR3 loop spans 14 amino acids. V was pared by 0 bases and J by 2 bases, with 7 bases between. The CDR3 spells CASSVEGVTDTQYF. As DNA, the CDR3 is TGTGCCAGCAGCGTAGAGGGGGTCACAGATACGCAGTATTTT.

The chain recombines TRBV6-1 with TRBJ1-3; D might be TRBD1 (5 bases). This CDR3 spans 15 amino acids. Germline CDR1 reads MNHNS; CDR2 reads SASEGT. V dropped 1 base and J dropped 4 bases, with 11 bases sitting between them. CDR3 protein: CASSEDPGAGNTIYF. The CDR3 coding sequence is TGTGCCAGCAGTGAAGACCCTGGGGCGGGAAACACCATATATTTT.

The chain has TRBV6-6 and TRBJ1-2, with a possible D match to TRBD1 (5 bases). Trimming left V 6 bases short and J 1 base short, with 12 bases between. Germline CDR1 is MNHNY and CDR2 is SVGAGI (reference sequence). This CDR3 has 14 residues. CDR3: CASRPLDSNYGYTF. The CDR3 nucleotides are TGTGCCAGCAGGCCCCTCGACAGTAACTATGGCTACACCTTC.

The chain has TRBV5-6 and TRBJ2-4, with a possible D match to TRBD2 (6 bases). Per the germline V gene, CDR1 is SGHDT and CDR2 is YYEEEE. Trimming pared 1 base from V and 0 bases from J, leaving 11 bases between. The CDR3 has 16 amino acids. The CDR3: CASSLRPGLAKNIQYF. The DNA for the CDR3 is TGTGCCAGCAGCTTGAGGCCGGGACTAGCCAAAAACATTCAGTACTTC.

The genes are TRBV7-9 and TRBJ2-3; TRBD1 matches at 7 bases. CDR1 is SEHNR, CDR2 FQNEAQ, per germline (reference sequence). This CDR3 comprises 16 residues. J gave up 4 bases and V 3 bases, and 10 bases lay outside the gene matches. CDR3 sequence: CASSFGSGTVPDTQYF. CDR3 in DNA: TGTGCCAGCAGCTTTGGGTCCGGGACAGTTCCAGATACGCAGTATTTT.

The chain links TRBV5-4 to TRBJ2-7; D not resolved. The germline V and J ends were trimmed by 1 base and 5 bases, with 16 bases remaining between them. There are 15 residues in the CDR3. Germline assignment: CDR1 SGHNT and CDR2 YYREEE (reference sequence). The CDR3: CASSLLPLESHEQYF. Here the CDR3 DNA reads TGTGCCAGCAGCTTGTTACCCCTAGAATCCCACGAGCAGTACTTC.

The chain has TRBV5-6 and TRBJ1-3, with 11 bases lining up with TRBD1. The CDR3 totals 18 residues. Trimming took 2 bases from V and 1 from J; bases not matched to a gene: 8. The germline gives CDR1 SGHDT, CDR2 YYEEEE. Written as DNA, the CDR3 is TGTGCCAGCAGCTTCTCGACCGGGACAGGGGGATCTGGAAACACCATATATTTT. Amino acid sequence: CASSFSTGTGGSGNTIYF.

This clone was recorded once. The chain joins TRBV13 to TRBJ2-3, with TRBD2 matching 14 bases. Per germline, CDR1 PRHDT and CDR2 FYEKMQ (reference sequence). This CDR3 has 17 residues. V trimming: 4 bases; J trimming: 5 bases; junction bases outside the gene matches: 8. The CDR3 coding sequence is TGTGCCAGCAGCTCGACTAGCGGGGGGGGCTCGGGAGATACGCAGTATTTT. It is translated as CASSSTSGGGSGDTQYF.

The rearrangement uses TRBV15 and TRBJ2-1; 11 bases fit TRBD1. Germline V gene lookup returns CDR1 LNHNV and CDR2 YYDKDF (reference sequence). There are 18 residues in the CDR3. V shed 0 bases, J shed 0 bases, and the junction held 4 bases outside the gene matches. CDR3 residues: CATSRDLGTGGSYNEQFF. The CDR3, as DNA: TGTGCCACCAGCAGAGATTTAGGGACAGGGGGCTCCTACAATGAGCAGTTCTTC.

The genes are TRBV29-1 and TRBJ2-5; TRBD1 aligns across 7 bases. V lost 1 base and J lost 7; bases outside the gene matches: 9. The CDR3 is 14 amino acids. From germline, CDR1 is SQVTM and CDR2 ANQGSEA. The CDR3 region has the DNA TGCAGCGTTGAAGGGAAGCAGGGGGAAGGGACCCAGTACTTC. Amino acids: CSVEGKQGEGTQYF. Full variable domain (rest looked up from reference TRBV29-1 and TRBJ2-5): SAVISQKPSRDICQRGTSLTIQCQVDSQVTMMFWYRQQPGQSLTLIATANQGSEATYESGFVIDKFPISRPNLTFSTLTVSNMSPEDSSIYLCSVEGKQGEGTQYFGPGTRLLVL.

This rearrangement joins TRBV29-1 to TRBJ2-1; D is ambiguous. Germline V gene lookup returns CDR1 SQVTM and CDR2 ANQGSEA. Trimming shortened V by 4 bases and J by 8 bases, and 12 bases separated the two germline ends. CDR3 length: 12 residues. The CDR3 DNA is TGCAGCGTTGCGCCGGGTGGCGATGAGCAGTTCTTC. Its translation: CSVAPGGDEQFF.

The chain recombines TRBV11-2 with TRBJ2-5, with 13 positions matching TRBD2. CDR1 is SGHAT, CDR2 FQNNGV, per germline. V gave up 5 bases and J gave up 3 bases; unmatched junction bases: 3. The CDR3 sequence is 15 residues long. Here the CDR3 reads CASSVGLAGEETQYF. The CDR3 DNA is TGTGCCAGCAGCGTTGGACTAGCGGGGGAAGAGACCCAGTACTTC. Combining the CDR3 with reference TRBV11-2 and TRBJ2-5 gives the whole variable domain EAGVAQSPRYKIIEKRQSVAFWCNPISGHATLYWYQQILGQGPKLLIQFQNNGVVDDSQLPKDRFSAERLKGVDSTLKIQPAKLEDSAVYLCASSVGLAGEETQYFGPGTRLLVL.

V gene TRBV10-2 combines with J gene TRBJ2-2; D is undetermined. The V gene lost 6 bases and the J gene lost 3 bases, with 14 bases spanning the gap. Germline V gene lookup returns CDR1 WSHSY and CDR2 SAAADI. This CDR3 has 15 amino acids. This CDR3 is CASSPGLWDTGELFF. The CDR3, as DNA: TGCGCCAGCAGCCCAGGCCTTTGGGACACCGGGGAGCTGTTTTTT.

The genes are TRBV28 and TRBJ1-5, with 8 positions matching TRBD1. Trimming cost V 5 bases and J 0 bases; bases outside gene matches: 3. CDR3 length: 15 residues. The germline V gene encodes CDR1 MDHEN and CDR2 SYDVKM. Here the CDR3 reads CASSRTGFSNQPQHF. DNA of the CDR3: TGTGCCAGCAGTAGGACAGGGTTTAGCAATCAGCCCCAGCATTTT.

Only a few counts were recorded for this clone. The genes are TRBV4-1 and TRBJ1-1; TRBD1 matches at 8 bases. There are 17 residues in the CDR3. V lost 0 bases, J lost 6 bases, and 12 bases stayed unmatched. Germline assignment: CDR1 MGHRA and CDR2 YSYEKL. Here the CDR3 reads CASSQDPTGALGAEAFF. The CDR3 nucleotides read TGCGCCAGCAGCCAAGATCCGACAGGGGCCCTCGGGGCTGAAGCTTTCTTT.

The CDR3 DNA reads TGTGCCAGCAGCTTGACATCGGAGAATGAGCAGTTCTTC. This gives the protein CASSLTSENEQFF. V usage is TRBV5-8 and J usage is TRBJ2-1; D remains unclear. Trimming cost V 1 base and J 7 bases, with 9 bases left between them. Germline CDR1 SGHTS, CDR2 YDEGEE. The CDR3 spans 13 residues.

The chain uses TRBV4-1 and TRBJ2-3, with 10 bases fitting TRBD2. There are 15 residues in the CDR3. V was clipped by 4 bases and J by 5 bases; unmatched bases: 6. Germline V lookup: CDR1 MGHRA, CDR2 YSYEKL. The CDR3 region is CASSLSGGRGDTQYF. CDR3 DNA: TGCGCCAGCAGCCTTAGCGGGGGGCGGGGAGATACGCAGTATTTT.

The chain recombines TRBV27 with TRBJ2-6, with TRBD2 as a possible D gene (6 bases). This CDR3 contains 13 residues. CDR1 MNHEY and CDR2 SMNVEV come from the germline V gene (reference sequence). V was shortened by 10 bases and J by 4 bases, with 11 bases between the two germline ends. This CDR3 is CATAGFGANVLTF. The DNA of the CDR3 is TGTGCCACCGCGGGATTCGGGGCCAACGTCCTGACTTTC.

J is TRBJ1-2 and V is TRBV7-8, with 9 nucleotides matching TRBD1. Germline loops: CDR1 SGHVS, CDR2 FQNEAQ. After removal of 1 base from V and 6 bases from J, the junction contained 9 bases not matched to a gene. There are 16 residues in the CDR3. The CDR3 DNA sequence: TGTGCCAGCAGCTTAGGCCGGGGACAGGGCATCGATGGCTACACCTTC. This sequence encodes CASSLGRGQGIDGYTF.

This sequence joins TRBV4-2 and TRBJ2-7; 8 bases map to TRBD1. The V and J ends lost 2 bases and 6 bases, in that order; junction bases with no gene match: 21. Germline V gene sequence: CDR1 LGHNA, CDR2 YNFKEQ. The CDR3 totals 19 residues. CDR3 coding DNA: TGTGCCAGCAGCCAATCTCGACAGGGGCCCGAGTCGCCTCCTTCCGAGCAGTACTTC. This encodes CASSQSRQGPESPPSEQYF.

The chain couples TRBV27 to TRBJ2-7; D perhaps matches TRBD1 (5 bases). Trimming left V 5 bases short and J 1 base short, with 12 bases between. Germline CDR1 is MNHEY and CDR2 is SMNVEV (reference sequence). The CDR3 sequence is 14 residues long. As DNA, the CDR3 is TGTGCCAGCAGTCCGCAGGGAATTTCCTACGAGCAGTACTTC. The encoded protein is CASSPQGISYEQYF.

This clone appeared a single time. The rearrangement uses TRBV5-5 and TRBJ1-1; D is undetermined. Germline V CDR1 and CDR2: SGHKS, YYEKEE (reference sequence). Trimming removed 3 bases from V and 1 base from J, with 22 bases in between. The CDR3 contains 18 residues. The CDR3, as DNA: TGTGCCAGCAGCTGGGATACGACAAACCCTGAGGGGAACACTGAAGCTTTCTTT. It is translated as CASSWDTTNPEGNTEAFF.

This chain connects TRBV6-5 to TRBJ2-7, with D unclear. This CDR3 contains 15 residues. Germline V CDR1 and CDR2: MNHEY, SVGAGI. V was cut by 0 bases and J by 2 bases, with 11 bases left in between. DNA for the CDR3: TGTGCCAGCAGTTACTCGATGTACGGAGCCTACGAGCAGTACTTC. Translated: CASSYSMYGAYEQYF.

The V and J genes are TRBV27 and TRBJ2-1, with D perhaps matching TRBD2 (6 bases). The CDR3 contains 13 residues. Germline values: CDR1 MNHEY, CDR2 SMNVEV (reference sequence). The V gene lost 6 bases and the J gene lost 7 bases, with 13 bases spanning the gap. The CDR3 bases are TGTGCCAGCAGCTCCGGGACTTTAAATGAGCAGTTCTTC. It codes for CASSSGTLNEQFF.